This TCR beta chain was recorded in a study of CD8+ T cells in alopecia areata. Study information: Twice a day, 5 to 10 mg of oral tofacitinib was administered to treated patients.

RNA, once extracted, was reverse transcribed into cDNA for use as the sequencing template. Method: immunoSEQ multiplex PCR; TCRdb's copy keeps in-frame clones and lacks some. The table records almost 250,000 clones, about 68% of them present only once. The CDR3 loop spans 15 amino acids. V was shortened by 2 bases and J by 0 bases, with 11 bases between the two germline ends. CDR1 and CDR2 (germline): KGHSH, LQKENI. Sequenced here: CD4+ T cells sorted from blood, sampled at week 0. The receptor was derived from a human donor with alopecia areata. V usage is TRBV18 and J usage is TRBJ2-7; D ambiguous. The CDR3, as DNA: TGTGCCAGCTCACCAAGTCAAGGCAGCTCCTACGAGCAGTACTTC. Protein: CASSPSQGSSYEQYF.